This TCR beta chain is from a study of cytomegalovirus exposure and HLA in healthy donors. Overall study context: Drawn from HLA-typed donors, tens of millions of unique TCRs were held in an early data release.

Study-level points and caveats: Researchers reported in a later analysis that common viral pathogens appeared linked to several top clusters. HLA alleles showed associations with about 15,000 TCR beta sequences in a later analysis, at a 0.05 false discovery rate.

The J segment lost 3 bases and the V segment lost 3 bases, leaving 14 bases of the junction unmatched. This CDR3 contains 18 residues. Germline V CDR1 and CDR2: LGHNA, YNFKEQ. About this clone itself: Its cognate antigen is unknown.

The PCR had 60 Vbeta and 13 Jbeta primers. Profiling relied on immunoSEQ multiplex PCR, and the TCRdb table lists in-frame clones only, not all of them. This repertoire includes about 200,000 clones. This chain connects TRBV4-2 to TRBJ1-5; TRBD1 matches 7 bases. Sequences were obtained from PBMCs. The sequence derives from a man aged 25 to 40 in good health and CMV-seronegative. The CDR3 sequence: CASSHSPGTEIFNQPQHF. For the CDR3, the DNA is TGTGCCAGCAGCCATTCCCCTGGGACAGAGATATTCAATCAGCCCCAGCATTTT.